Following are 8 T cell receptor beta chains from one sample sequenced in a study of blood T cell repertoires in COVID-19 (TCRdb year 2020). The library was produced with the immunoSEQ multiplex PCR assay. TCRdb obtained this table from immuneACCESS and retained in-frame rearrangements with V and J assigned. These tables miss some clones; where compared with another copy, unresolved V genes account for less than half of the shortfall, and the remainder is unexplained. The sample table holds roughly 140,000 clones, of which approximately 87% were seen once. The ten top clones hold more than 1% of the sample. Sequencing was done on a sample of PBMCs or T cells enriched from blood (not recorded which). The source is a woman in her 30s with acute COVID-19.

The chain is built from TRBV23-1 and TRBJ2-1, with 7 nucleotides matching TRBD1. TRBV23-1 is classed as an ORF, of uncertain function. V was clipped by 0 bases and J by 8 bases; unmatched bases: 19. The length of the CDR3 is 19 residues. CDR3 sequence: CASSQSVPRGFCLFHEQFF. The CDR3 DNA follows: TGCGCCAGCAGTCAATCAGTCCCCAGGGGGTTCTGTTTGTTCCATGAGCAGTTCTTC.

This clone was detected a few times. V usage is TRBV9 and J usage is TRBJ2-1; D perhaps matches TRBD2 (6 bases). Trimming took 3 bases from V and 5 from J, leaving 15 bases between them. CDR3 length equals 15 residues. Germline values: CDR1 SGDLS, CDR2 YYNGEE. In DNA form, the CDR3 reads TGTGCCAGCAGCGAGTCCGGGAGTCCTGACAATGAGCAGTTCTTC. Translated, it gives CASSESGSPDNEQFF.

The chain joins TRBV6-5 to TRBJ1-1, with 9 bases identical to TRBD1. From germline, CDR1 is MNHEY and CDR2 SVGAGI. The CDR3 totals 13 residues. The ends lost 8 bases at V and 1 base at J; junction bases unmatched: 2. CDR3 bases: TGTGCCAGCCAGGGACAGGGGAACACTGAAGCTTTCTTT. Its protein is CASQGQGNTEAFF.

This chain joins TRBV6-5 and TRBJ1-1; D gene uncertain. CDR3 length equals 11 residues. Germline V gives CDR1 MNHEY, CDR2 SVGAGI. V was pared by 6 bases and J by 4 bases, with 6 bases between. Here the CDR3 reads CASRGATEAFF. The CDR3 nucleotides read TGTGCCAGCAGAGGAGCCACTGAAGCTTTCTTT.

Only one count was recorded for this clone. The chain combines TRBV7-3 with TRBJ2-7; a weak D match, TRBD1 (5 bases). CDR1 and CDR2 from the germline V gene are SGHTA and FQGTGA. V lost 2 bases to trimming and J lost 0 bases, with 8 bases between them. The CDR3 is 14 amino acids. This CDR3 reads CASSLQGYSYEQYF. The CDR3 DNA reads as TGTGCCAGCAGCTTACAGGGCTACTCCTACGAGCAGTACTTC.

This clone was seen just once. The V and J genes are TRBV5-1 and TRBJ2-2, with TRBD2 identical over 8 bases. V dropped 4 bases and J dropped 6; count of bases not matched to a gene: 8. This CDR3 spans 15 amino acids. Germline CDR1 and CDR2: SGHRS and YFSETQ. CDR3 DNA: TGCGCCAGCAGCCCCCGGGGGGGGTCCCCCGGGGAGCTGTTTTTT. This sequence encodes CASSPRGGSPGELFF.

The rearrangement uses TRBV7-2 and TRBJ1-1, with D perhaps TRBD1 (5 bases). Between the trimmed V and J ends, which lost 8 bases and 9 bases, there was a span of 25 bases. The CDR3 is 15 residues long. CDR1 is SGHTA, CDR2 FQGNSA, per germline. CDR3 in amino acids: CASRELFRVGGKAFF. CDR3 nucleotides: TGTGCCAGCCGTGAATTGTTCAGGGTCGGGGGTAAAGCTTTCTTT. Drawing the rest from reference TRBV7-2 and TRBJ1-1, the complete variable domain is GAGVSQSPSNKVTEKGKDVELRCDPISGHTALYWYRQSLGQGLEFLIYFQGNSAPDKSGLPSDRFSAERTGGSVSTLTIQRTQQEDSAVYLCASRELFRVGGKAFFGQGTRLTVV.

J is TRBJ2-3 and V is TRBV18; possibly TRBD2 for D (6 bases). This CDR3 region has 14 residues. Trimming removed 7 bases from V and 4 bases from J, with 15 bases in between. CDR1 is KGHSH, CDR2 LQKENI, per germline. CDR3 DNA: TGTGCCAGCTACGGGGGAGGAGGTCCAGATACGCAGTATTTT. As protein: CASYGGGGPDTQYF.